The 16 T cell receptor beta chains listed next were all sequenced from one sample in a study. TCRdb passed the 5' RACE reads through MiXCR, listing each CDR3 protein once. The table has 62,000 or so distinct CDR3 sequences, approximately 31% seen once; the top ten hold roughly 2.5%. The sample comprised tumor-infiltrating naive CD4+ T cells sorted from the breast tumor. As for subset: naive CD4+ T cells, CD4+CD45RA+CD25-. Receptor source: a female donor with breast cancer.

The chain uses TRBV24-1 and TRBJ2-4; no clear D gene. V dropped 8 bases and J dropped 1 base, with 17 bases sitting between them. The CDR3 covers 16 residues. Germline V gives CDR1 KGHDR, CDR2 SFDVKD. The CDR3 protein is CATNYVVRWAKNIQYF. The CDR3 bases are TGTGCCACCAATTACGTCGTTAGGTGGGCCAAAAACATTCAGTACTTC.

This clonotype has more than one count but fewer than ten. CDR3 DNA: TGTGCCAGCAGCCCTCGGCCGGGGCAGGGGGTTTTCCAAGAGACCCAGTACTTC. Protein: CASSPRPGQGVFQETQYF. The V gene is TRBV7-3, the J gene TRBJ2-5; 7 bases line up with TRBD1. The junction had 16 bases not matched to a gene; V was cut back by 5 bases and J by 1 base. Germline V gene lookup returns CDR1 SGHTA and CDR2 FQGTGA. The CDR3 runs to 18 residues.

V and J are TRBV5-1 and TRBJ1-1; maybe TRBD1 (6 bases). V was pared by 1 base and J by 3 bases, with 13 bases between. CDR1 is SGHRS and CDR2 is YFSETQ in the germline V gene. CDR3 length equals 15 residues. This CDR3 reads CASSLTPGADTEAFF. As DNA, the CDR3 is TGCGCCAGCAGCTTGACCCCGGGGGCGGACACTGAAGCTTTCTTT.

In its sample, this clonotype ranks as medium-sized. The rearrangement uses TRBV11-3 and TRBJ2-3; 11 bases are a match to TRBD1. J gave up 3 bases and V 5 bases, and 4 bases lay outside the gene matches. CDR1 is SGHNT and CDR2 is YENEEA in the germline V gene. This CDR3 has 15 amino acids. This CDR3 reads CASSPGDRGTDTQYF. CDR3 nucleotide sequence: TGTGCCAGCAGCCCAGGGGACAGGGGGACAGATACGCAGTATTTT.

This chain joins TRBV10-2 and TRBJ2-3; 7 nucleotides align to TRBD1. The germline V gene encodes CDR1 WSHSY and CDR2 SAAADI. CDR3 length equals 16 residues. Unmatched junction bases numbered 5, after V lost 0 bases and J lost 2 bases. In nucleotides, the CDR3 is TGCGCCAGCAGTGAGTCGGGCAGGGGGTACACAGATACGCAGTATTTT. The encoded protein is CASSESGRGYTDTQYF.

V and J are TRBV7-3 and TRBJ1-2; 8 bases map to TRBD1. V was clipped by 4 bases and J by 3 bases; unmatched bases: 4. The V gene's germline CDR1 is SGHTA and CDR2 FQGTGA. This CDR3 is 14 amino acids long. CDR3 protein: CASSSLTGDYGYTF. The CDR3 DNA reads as TGTGCCAGCAGCTCCTTGACAGGGGACTATGGCTACACCTTC.

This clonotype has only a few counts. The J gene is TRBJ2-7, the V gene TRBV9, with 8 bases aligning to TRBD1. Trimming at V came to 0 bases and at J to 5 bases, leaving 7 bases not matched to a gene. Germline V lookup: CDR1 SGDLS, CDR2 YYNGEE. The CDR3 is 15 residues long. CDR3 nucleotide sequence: TGTGCCAGCAGCGTAGGTTTGGACAGGGAACACGAGCAGTACTTC. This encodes CASSVGLDREHEQYF. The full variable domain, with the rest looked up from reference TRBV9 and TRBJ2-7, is DSGVTQTPKHLITATGQRVTLRCSPRSGDLSVYWYQQSLDQGLQFLIQYYNGEERAKGNILERFSAQQFPDLHSELNLSSLELGDSALYFCASSVGLDREHEQYFGPGTRLTVT.

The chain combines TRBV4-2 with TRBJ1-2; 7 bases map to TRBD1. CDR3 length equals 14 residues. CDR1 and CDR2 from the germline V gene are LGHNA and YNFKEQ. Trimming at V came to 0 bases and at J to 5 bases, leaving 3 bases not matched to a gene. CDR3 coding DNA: TGTGCCAGCAGCCAAGAGGACAGGACTTATGGCTACACCTTC. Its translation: CASSQEDRTYGYTF.

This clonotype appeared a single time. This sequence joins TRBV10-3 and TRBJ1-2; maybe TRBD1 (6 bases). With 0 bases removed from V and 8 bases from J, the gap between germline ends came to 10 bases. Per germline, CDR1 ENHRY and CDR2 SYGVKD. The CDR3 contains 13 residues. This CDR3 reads CAISESGGNGYTF. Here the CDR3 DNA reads TGTGCCATCAGTGAGTCAGGGGGGAACGGCTACACCTTC.

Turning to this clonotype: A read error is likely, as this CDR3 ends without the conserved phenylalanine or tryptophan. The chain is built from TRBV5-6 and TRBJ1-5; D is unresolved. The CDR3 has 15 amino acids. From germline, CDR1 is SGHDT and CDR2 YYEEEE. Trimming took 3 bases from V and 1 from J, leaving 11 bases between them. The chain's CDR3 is CASSSRFISNQPQHS. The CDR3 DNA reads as TGTGCCAGCAGCTCCAGATTTATCAGCAATCAGCCCCAGCATTCT.

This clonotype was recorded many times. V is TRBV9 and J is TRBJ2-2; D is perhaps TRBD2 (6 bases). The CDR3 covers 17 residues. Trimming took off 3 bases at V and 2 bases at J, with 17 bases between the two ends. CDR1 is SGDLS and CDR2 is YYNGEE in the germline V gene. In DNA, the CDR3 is TGTGCCAGCAGCGCCATGTCCGGGGGAGACAACACCGGGGAGCTGTTTTTT. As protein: CASSAMSGGDNTGELFF. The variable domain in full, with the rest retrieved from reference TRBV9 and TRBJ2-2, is DSGVTQTPKHLITATGQRVTLRCSPRSGDLSVYWYQQSLDQGLQFLIQYYNGEERAKGNILERFSAQQFPDLHSELNLSSLELGDSALYFCASSAMSGGDNTGELFFGEGSRLTVL.

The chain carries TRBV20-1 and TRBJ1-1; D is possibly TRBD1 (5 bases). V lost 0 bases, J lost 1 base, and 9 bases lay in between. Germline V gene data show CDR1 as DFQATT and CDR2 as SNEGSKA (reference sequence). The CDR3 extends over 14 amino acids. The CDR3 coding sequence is TGCAGTGCTAGAGAGGGGACGGCGAACACTGAAGCTTTCTTT. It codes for CSAREGTANTEAFF.

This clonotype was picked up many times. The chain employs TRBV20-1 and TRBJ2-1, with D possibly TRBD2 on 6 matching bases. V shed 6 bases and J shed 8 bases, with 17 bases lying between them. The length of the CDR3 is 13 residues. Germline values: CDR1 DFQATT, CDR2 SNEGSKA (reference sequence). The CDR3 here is CSAELLGGDEQFF. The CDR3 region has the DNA TGCAGTGCCGAGTTACTCGGGGGAGATGAGCAGTTCTTC.

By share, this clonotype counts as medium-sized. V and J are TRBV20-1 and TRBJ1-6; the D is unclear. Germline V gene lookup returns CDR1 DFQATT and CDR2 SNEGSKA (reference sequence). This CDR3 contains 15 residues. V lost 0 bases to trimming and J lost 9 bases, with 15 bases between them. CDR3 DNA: TGCAGTGCTAGAGATTCTTTGGTCGAGGGTTCACCCCTCCACTTT. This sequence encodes CSARDSLVEGSPLHF.

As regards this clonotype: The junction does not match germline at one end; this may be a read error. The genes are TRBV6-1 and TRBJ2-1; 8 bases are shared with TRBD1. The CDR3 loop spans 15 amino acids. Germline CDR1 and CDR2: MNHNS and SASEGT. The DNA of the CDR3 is TGTGCCGGCAGTGAACGGGCAGGGGGCTTCAATGAGCAGTTCTTC. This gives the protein CAGSERAGGFNEQFF.

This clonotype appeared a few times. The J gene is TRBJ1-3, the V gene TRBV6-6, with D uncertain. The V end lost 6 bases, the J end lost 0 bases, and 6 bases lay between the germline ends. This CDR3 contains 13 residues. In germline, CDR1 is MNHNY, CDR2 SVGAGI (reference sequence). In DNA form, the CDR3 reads TGTGCCAGCAGGACCCCCTCTGGAAACACCATATATTTT. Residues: CASRTPSGNTIYF.